A single sample is the source of the 25 T cell receptor beta chains below, sequenced in a study of CD4+ T cells in melanoma. The protocol was immunoSEQ multiplex PCR, while the TCRdb copy is restricted to in-frame clones and leaves out a portion. The sample has 13,000 to 15,000 clones, over 80% seen once. Sequencing was done on a sample of cells from a culture (not recorded whether cultured in vitro). The receptors derive from a human donor with melanoma.

The chain recombines TRBV27 with TRBJ2-3; TRBD1 aligns across 7 bases. V lost 6 bases to trimming and J lost 2 bases; unmatched junction nucleotides: 5. The CDR3 is 14 residues long. Germline V gene sequence: CDR1 MNHEY, CDR2 SMNVEV (reference sequence). The CDR3 DNA sequence: TGTGCCAGCAGCGCGACAGGGTACACAGATACGCAGTATTTT. Its protein product is CASSATGYTDTQYF.

The chain combines TRBV19 with TRBJ2-2; 7 bases map to TRBD1. The CDR3 has 15 amino acids. J lost 1 base, V lost 6 bases, and 5 bases had no gene match. Per germline, CDR1 LNHDA and CDR2 SQIVND (reference sequence). CDR3 in DNA: TGTGCCAGTAGCAAAACAGGGGTGAACACCGGGGAGCTGTTTTTT. Residues: CASSKTGVNTGELFF.

V usage is TRBV7-3 and J usage is TRBJ2-2; 12 positions agree with TRBD2. The CDR3 extends over 14 amino acids. From germline, CDR1 is SGHTA and CDR2 FQGTGA. The V and J ends lost 6 bases and 8 bases, in that order; junction bases with no gene match: 4. This CDR3 reads CASSRGLAGGELFF. CDR3 in DNA: TGTGCCAGCAGTCGCGGACTAGCGGGAGGGGAGCTGTTTTTT. The full variable domain, in which reference TRBV7-3 and TRBJ2-2 provide the parts outside the CDR3, is GAGVSQTPSNKVTEKGKYVELRCDPISGHTALYWYRQSLGQGPEFLIYFQGTGAADDSGLPNDRFFAVRPEGSVSTLKIQRTERGDSAVYLCASSRGLAGGELFFGEGSRLTVL.

The chain recombines TRBV5-1 with TRBJ2-3; 8 positions agree with TRBD2. V gave up 4 bases and J gave up 6 bases; unmatched junction bases: 7. The CDR3 runs to 14 residues. CDR1 SGHRS and CDR2 YFSETQ come from the germline V gene. Here the CDR3 DNA reads TGCGCCAGCAGCCCGGGGGGGGGATACGATACGCAGTATTTT. As protein: CASSPGGGYDTQYF.

This clone was found once. The CDR3 nucleotides read TGTGCCAGTAGTAACCTAGGACACACCTACGAGCAGTACTTC. Translating it yields CASSNLGHTYEQYF. The V gene is TRBV19, the J gene TRBJ2-7; D perhaps matches TRBD1 (5 bases). Germline V gene sequence: CDR1 LNHDA, CDR2 SQIVND (reference sequence). With 4 bases removed from V and 2 bases from J, the gap between germline ends came to 12 bases. This CDR3 comprises 14 residues.

This clone was counted once. The chain links TRBV9 to TRBJ2-1, with D possibly being TRBD1 or TRBD2 (6 bases each). The V gene's germline CDR1 is SGDLS and CDR2 YYNGEE. The CDR3 is 16 residues long. V shed 0 bases and J shed 4 bases, with 14 bases lying between them. In DNA form, the CDR3 reads TGTGCCAGCAGCGTAGAGTTGGGGGGCCAGTACAATGAGCAGTTCTTC. Residues: CASSVELGGQYNEQFF.

The chain couples TRBV5-1 to TRBJ2-2; 11 bases line up with TRBD2. Germline CDR1 is SGHRS and CDR2 is YFSETQ. The V segment lost 0 bases and the J segment 3 bases; nucleotides outside the gene matches: 10. The CDR3 is 19 amino acids. The CDR3 region has the DNA TGCGCCAGCAGCTTGGCCTTTGCTAGCGGGGGGTCACACACCGGGGAGCTGTTTTTT. Protein: CASSLAFASGGSHTGELFF.

The J gene is TRBJ1-4, the V gene TRBV5-1; weak D call: TRBD1 (5 bases). The CDR3 runs to 15 residues. The germline CDR1 and CDR2 sequences are SGHRS and YFSETQ. V gave up 0 bases and J gave up 5 bases, with 11 bases separating them. CDR3 bases: TGCGCCAGCAGCTTGGACTATAACAGGAATGAAAAACTGTTTTTT. Translation: CASSLDYNRNEKLFF.

The chain is built from TRBV11-3 and TRBJ1-5; TRBD1 matches at 8 bases. The CDR3 has 19 amino acids. Trimming cost V 4 bases and J 1 base; bases outside gene matches: 15. Germline loops: CDR1 SGHNT, CDR2 YENEEA. The CDR3 spells CASSSGECHQGASNQPQHF. The CDR3 DNA follows: TGTGCCAGCAGCTCAGGGGAATGTCACCAGGGGGCGAGCAATCAGCCCCAGCATTTT.

The chain uses TRBV6-1 and TRBJ1-6, with a tentative D call TRBD1 (6 bases). Trimming removed 7 bases from V and 7 bases from J, with 17 bases in between. This CDR3 region has 15 residues. Germline V gene data show CDR1 as MNHNS and CDR2 as SASEGT. CDR3 sequence: CASNSMDSGNSPLHF. CDR3 coding DNA: TGTGCCAGCAACTCAATGGACAGCGGGAATTCACCCCTCCACTTT.

The rearrangement joins TRBV2 to TRBJ1-2; D is undetermined. CDR3 length: 14 residues. In germline, CDR1 is SNHLY, CDR2 FYNNEI. Trimming removed 1 base at V and 4 bases at J, with 10 bases between. CDR3 sequence reads: CASSEGNSIYGYTF. For the CDR3, the DNA is TGTGCCAGCAGTGAAGGCAACAGCATCTATGGCTACACCTTC.

The J gene is TRBJ2-3, the V gene TRBV27, with 10 bases that match TRBD1. J lost 2 bases, V lost 3 bases, and 8 bases had no gene match. Germline CDR1 is MNHEY and CDR2 is SMNVEV (reference sequence). The CDR3 sequence is 17 residues long. In DNA form, the CDR3 reads TGTGCCAGCAGTTTTACCGGGACAGGGGTTTTCACAGATACGCAGTATTTT. Translated, it gives CASSFTGTGVFTDTQYF.

This clone showed up just a few times. The chain has TRBV6-1 and TRBJ2-3; a weak D match, TRBD2 (5 bases). This CDR3 contains 19 residues. V lost 3 bases and J 1 base, leaving 23 bases between the germline ends. Germline assignment: CDR1 MNHNS and CDR2 SASEGT. CDR3 sequence reads: CASSEELSGTPWGTDTQYF. DNA for the CDR3: TGTGCCAGCAGTGAGGAGTTGAGCGGAACTCCGTGGGGCACAGATACGCAGTATTTT.

Comments on this clone: Other DNA sequences in the same sample also yield this CDR3. The DNA of the CDR3 is TGCAGCGGGGGGGAACCCTATGGCTACACCTTC. Protein product: CSGGEPYGYTF. This sequence joins TRBV20-1 and TRBJ1-2; D is possibly TRBD1 (5 bases). This CDR3 comprises 11 residues. Looked up from germline, CDR1 is DFQATT and CDR2 is SNEGSKA (reference sequence).

The chain recombines TRBV9 with TRBJ1-1, with D possibly being TRBD1 (6 bases). V lost 2 bases, J lost 0 bases, and 8 bases lay in between. The CDR3 covers 14 residues. CDR1 and CDR2 from the germline V gene are SGDLS and YYNGEE. The CDR3 DNA sequence: TGTGCCAGCAGCGTCGGACAGATGAACACTGAAGCTTTCTTT. Translation: CASSVGQMNTEAFF.

CDR3: CASSPGADSGNTIYF. Written as DNA, the CDR3 is TGTGCCAGCTCCCCTGGCGCTGACTCTGGAAACACCATATATTTT. V and J are TRBV18 and TRBJ1-3; D is unresolved. Germline V gives CDR1 KGHSH, CDR2 LQKENI. This CDR3 has 15 residues. The germline V and J ends were trimmed by 6 bases and 0 bases, with 12 bases remaining between them.

The rearrangement joins TRBV9 to TRBJ2-2; D gene uncertain. V was pared by 0 bases and J by 6 bases, with 6 bases between. Looked up from germline, CDR1 is SGDLS and CDR2 is YYNGEE. CDR3 length equals 13 residues. In nucleotides, the CDR3 is TGTGCCAGCAGCGTAGTGATGGCCGGGGAGCTGTTTTTT. It codes for CASSVVMAGELFF.

This chain uses TRBV5-4 with TRBJ2-4, with a tentative D call TRBD2 (6 bases). CDR1 SGHNT and CDR2 YYREEE come from the germline V gene (reference sequence). This CDR3 is 14 amino acids long. Trimming stripped 4 bases from V and 1 base from J, with 9 bases between. CDR3 residues: CASSPGGAKNIQYF. CDR3 coding DNA: TGTGCCAGCAGCCCTGGGGGGGCCAAAAACATTCAGTACTTC. Together with reference TRBV5-4 and TRBJ2-4, the CDR3 gives the full variable domain: ETGVTQSPTHLIKTRGQQVTLRCSSQSGHNTVSWYQQALGQGPQFIFQYYREEENGRGNFPPRFSGLQFPNYSSELNVNALELDDSALYLCASSPGGAKNIQYFGAGTRLSVL.

The genes are TRBV9 and TRBJ1-1; a weak D match, TRBD1 (6 bases). Germline V gene sequence: CDR1 SGDLS, CDR2 YYNGEE. The CDR3 is 14 amino acids. V was trimmed by 4 bases and J by 2 bases, leaving 12 bases between them. CDR3 in amino acids: CASSPRTANTEAFF. CDR3 DNA sequence: TGTGCCAGCAGCCCCAGGACAGCAAACACTGAAGCTTTCTTT.

This clone was seen once. The V call is TRBV7-6, the J call TRBJ1-2; TRBD1 matches at 7 bases. V shed 3 bases and J 8 bases; nucleotides not matched to a gene: 6. The CDR3 has 13 amino acids. Germline CDR1 reads SGHVS; CDR2 reads FNYEAQ. The CDR3: CASSLTGSEGYTF. As DNA, the CDR3 is TGTGCCAGCAGCTTGACAGGGTCGGAGGGCTACACCTTC.

The V call is TRBV5-8, the J call TRBJ1-2; D is uncertain. CDR1 is SGHTS and CDR2 is YDEGEE in the germline V gene. The CDR3 spans 13 residues. The V end lost 10 bases, the J end lost 3 bases, and 16 bases lay between the germline ends. The CDR3 reads CAGSSRIDYGYTF. DNA for the CDR3: TGTGCCGGATCCTCTAGGATCGACTATGGCTACACCTTC.

The genes are TRBV27 and TRBJ2-1; D is unresolved. CDR1 and CDR2 (germline): MNHEY, SMNVEV (reference sequence). The V and J ends lost 0 bases and 3 bases respectively, with 12 bases between them. The CDR3 is 16 amino acids. The CDR3 DNA reads as TGTGCCAGCAGTTTATCGGTTCTGAAAAACTACAATGAGCAGTTCTTC. Translating gives CASSLSVLKNYNEQFF.

The V and J genes are TRBV7-2 and TRBJ2-5; 12 bases line up with TRBD2. With 5 bases clipped from V and 6 bases from J, the junction kept 7 bases outside the gene matches. Germline lookup yields CDR1 SGHTA and CDR2 FQGNSA. This CDR3 has 15 residues. In DNA form, the CDR3 reads TGTGCCAGCAGCGCCCTAGCGGGGGGGCTGAAGACCCAGTACTTC. This encodes CASSALAGGLKTQYF.

The rearrangement links TRBV12-5 to TRBJ2-3; 7 bases line up with TRBD1. V trimming: 5 bases; J trimming: 4 bases; junction bases outside the gene matches: 6. This CDR3 comprises 14 residues. Germline V lookup: CDR1 LGHNT, CDR2 FRNRAP. As DNA, the CDR3 is TGTGCTAGTGGTACCGGGACAGAATCAGATACGCAGTATTTT. Residues: CASGTGTESDTQYF.

V is TRBV7-3 and J is TRBJ2-5; D is possibly TRBD1 or TRBD2 (5 bases each). Looked up from germline, CDR1 is SGHTA and CDR2 is FQGTGA. The CDR3 is 14 residues long. V gave up 5 bases and J gave up 1 base, with 11 bases separating them. The CDR3 spells CASSPTGLQETQYF. CDR3 nucleotides: TGTGCCAGCAGCCCCACGGGGCTCCAAGAGACCCAGTACTTC.